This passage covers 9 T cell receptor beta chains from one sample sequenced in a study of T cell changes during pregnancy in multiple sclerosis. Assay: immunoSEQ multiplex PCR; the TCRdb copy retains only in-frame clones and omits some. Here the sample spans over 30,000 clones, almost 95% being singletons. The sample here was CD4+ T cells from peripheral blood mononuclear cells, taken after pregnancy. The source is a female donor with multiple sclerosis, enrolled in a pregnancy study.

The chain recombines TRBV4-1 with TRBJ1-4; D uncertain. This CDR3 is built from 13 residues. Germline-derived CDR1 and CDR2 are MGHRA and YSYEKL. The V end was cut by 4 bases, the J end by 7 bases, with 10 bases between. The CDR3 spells CASSLILGEKLFF. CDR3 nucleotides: TGCGCCAGCAGCCTTATACTTGGTGAAAAACTGTTTTTT.

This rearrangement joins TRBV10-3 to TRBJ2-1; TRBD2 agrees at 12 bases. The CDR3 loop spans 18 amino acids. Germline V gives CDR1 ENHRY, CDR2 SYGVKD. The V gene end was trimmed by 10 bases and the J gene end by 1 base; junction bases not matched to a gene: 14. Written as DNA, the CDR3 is TGTGCCACAGTACGGACTAGCGGGGTCCAGGGGTCCTACAATGAGCAGTTCTTC. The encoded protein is CATVRTSGVQGSYNEQFF.

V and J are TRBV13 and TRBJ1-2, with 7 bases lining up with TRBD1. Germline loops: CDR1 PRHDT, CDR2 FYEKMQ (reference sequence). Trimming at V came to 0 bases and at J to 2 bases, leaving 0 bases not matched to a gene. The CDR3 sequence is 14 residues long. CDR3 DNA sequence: TGTGCCAGCAGCTTAGGACAGGGGAACTATGGCTACACCTTC. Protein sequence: CASSLGQGNYGYTF.

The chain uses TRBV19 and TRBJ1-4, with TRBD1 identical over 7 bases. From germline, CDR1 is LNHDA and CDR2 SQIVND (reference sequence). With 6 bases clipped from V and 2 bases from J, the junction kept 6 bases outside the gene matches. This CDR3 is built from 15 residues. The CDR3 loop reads CASRPRGTTNEKLFF. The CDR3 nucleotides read TGTGCCAGTAGGCCCAGGGGGACTACTAATGAAAAACTGTTTTTT.

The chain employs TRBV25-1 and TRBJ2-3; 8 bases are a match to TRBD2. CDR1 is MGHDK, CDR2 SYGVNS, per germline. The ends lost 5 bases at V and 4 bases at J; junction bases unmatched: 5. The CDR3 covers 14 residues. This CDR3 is CASSPGGFADTQYF. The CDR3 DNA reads TGTGCCAGCAGTCCGGGGGGGTTCGCAGATACGCAGTATTTT.

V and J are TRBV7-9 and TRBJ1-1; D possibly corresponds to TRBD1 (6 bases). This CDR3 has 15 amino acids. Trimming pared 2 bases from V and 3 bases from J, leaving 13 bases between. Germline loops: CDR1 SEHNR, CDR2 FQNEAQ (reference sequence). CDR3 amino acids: CASSLRQGRDTEAFF. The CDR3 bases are TGTGCCAGCAGCTTACGGCAGGGGAGGGACACTGAAGCTTTCTTT.

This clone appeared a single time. The CDR3 DNA is TGTGCCAGCAGCTACCTAGCGGGGGGGCCGAATGAGCAGTTCTTC. Encoded protein: CASSYLAGGPNEQFF. This chain uses TRBV7-9 with TRBJ2-1; TRBD2 matches at 12 bases. The junction had 5 bases not matched to a gene; V was cut back by 4 bases and J by 7 bases. CDR3 length: 15 residues. Germline V CDR1 and CDR2: SEHNR, FQNEAQ (reference sequence).

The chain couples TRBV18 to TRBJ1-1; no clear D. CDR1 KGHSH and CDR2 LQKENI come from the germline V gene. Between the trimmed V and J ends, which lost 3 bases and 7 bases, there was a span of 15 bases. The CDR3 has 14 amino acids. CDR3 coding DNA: TGTGCCAGCTCACCCATGCGGGGTTGGGGTGAAGCTTTCTTT. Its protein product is CASSPMRGWGEAFF.

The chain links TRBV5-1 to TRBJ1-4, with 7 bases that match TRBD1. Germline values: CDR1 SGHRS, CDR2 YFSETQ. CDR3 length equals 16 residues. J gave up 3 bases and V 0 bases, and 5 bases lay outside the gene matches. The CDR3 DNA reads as TGCGCCAGCAGCTTGGGTGGTGGACAGGCTAATGAAAAACTGTTTTTT. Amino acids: CASSLGGGQANEKLFF.